This TCR beta chain was sequenced for a study of cytomegalovirus exposure and HLA in healthy donors. Study-level background: A preliminary data release comprised 80 million to 95 million unique TCRs obtained from HLA-typed donors. Findings and caveats of the study: Beyond CMV serostatus, there was no information to go on about immune exposure.

Note on this clone: The antigen remains undetermined.

PCR used 60 Vbeta primers and 13 Jbeta primers. Clones were sequenced by immunoSEQ multiplex PCR, and TCRdb holds only the in-frame ones, with some missing. The repertoire holds approximately 210,000 clones, with roughly 80% as singletons. The length of the CDR3 is 14 residues. Between the trimmed V and J ends, which lost 0 bases and 7 bases, there was a span of 12 bases. Germline CDR1 LNHNV, CDR2 YYDKDF (reference sequence). The V gene is TRBV15, the J gene TRBJ2-5, with a weak D call TRBD2 (5 bases). Material: PBMCs. This clonotype originated in a man in his forties in good health and CMV-seropositive. The CDR3 DNA reads as TGTGCCACCAGCAGAGATCCGAGGGAGACGACCCAGTACTTC. Its translation is CATSRDPRETTQYF.